This TCR beta chain was sequenced for a study of blood T cell repertoires in COVID-19. Across the whole study: Acute-phase and convalescent COVID-19 samples originated in the United States, Italy and Spain. Sources were T cells, B-cell-depleted T cells, or PBMCs; the material itself was cDNA or gDNA.

Germline trimming cut 0 bases from V and 7 bases from J; bases unmatched to any gene: 12. In germline, CDR1 is SGDLS, CDR2 YYNGEE. The CDR3 contains 17 residues. In the source study's methods: Quantification of nucleated cells was approximated via reference gene primer amplification. Produced via immunoSEQ multiplex PCR; TCRdb's table is partial and in-frame only. The V and J calls and the clone size are those of that table, but D and trimming were determined from the DNA. The sample contains about 240,000 clones, approximately 85% of which appear only once. The TCR sequence derives from a woman aged 55 to 70 with active or convalescent COVID-19. What was sequenced was peripheral blood. The chain carries TRBV9 and TRBJ2-1; 8 bases map to TRBD2. The CDR3, as DNA: TGTGCCAGCAGCGTAGAGGGTAGCGGGGCGAGGAGGAATGAGCAGTTCTTC. As protein: CASSVEGSGARRNEQFF.